Detailed here is one TCR beta chain. Its antigen remains unidentified. Once obtained from cultured CD4+ T cells, the DNA was sequenced using the Oncomine TCR Beta short-read assay. It was cultured CD4+ T cells from which genomic DNA was extracted. TCRdb used MiXCR to reprocess the PCR reads, holding one entry per CDR3 protein. Found here are about 15,000 distinct CDR3 sequences, over 70% of them singletons; the top ten hold about 5%. The record originates from a study of vaccination and CD4 T cells after COVID-19. Treatment described: approximately 11-day PBMC culture with coronavirus spike peptide pools or control peptides (ViraFEST assay). PBMC cultures, at a few million cells per well, received approximately 10 IU/ml IL-2 and around 11 ug/ml peptide pools. CDR1 is KGHSH and CDR2 is LQKENI in the germline V gene. This CDR3 is built from 16 residues. With V trimmed by 5 bases and J by 3 bases, 4 bases remained unmatched.

What was sequenced was CD4+ T cells from blood, cultured in vitro. This chain links TRBV18 with TRBJ2-7; 16 nucleotides line up with TRBD2. The sequence came from a human donor who had recovered from COVID-19. CDR3 nucleotide sequence: TGTGCCAGCTCATCGGGACTAGCGGGAGGGAACTACGAGCAGTACTTC. Amino acid sequence: CASSSGLAGGNYEQYF.